The 29 T cell receptor beta chains below all came from one sample that was sequenced in a study of tumor and adjacent non-tumor tissue in lung cancer. Three rounds of nested PCR, following a modified ARM-PCR protocol, produced the TCRbeta library. Using its own MiXCR run on the multiplex PCR reads, TCRdb lists one record per CDR3 protein. This table holds some 97,000 distinct CDR3 sequences, roughly 60% found once. No cell sorting was done before RNA was extracted from the tissue. The normal lung tissue was taken more than 3 cm from the tumor edge. The sequenced sample consisted of distant non-tumor lung tissue. These TCRs come from a man aged 25 to 45 with non-small cell lung cancer.

Remarks on this clonotype: A much more abundant neighbour one base away suggests this may be a read error. The chain links TRBV12-3 or TRBV12-4 to TRBJ1-5; possibly TRBD1 for D (5 bases). There are 17 residues in the CDR3. Written as DNA, the CDR3 is TGTGGCAGCAGTTCGACCCGGGACCTATATAGCAATCAGCCCCAGCATTTT. Encoded protein: CGSSSTRDLYSNQPQHF.

A remark on this clonotype: The junction does not match germline at one end; this may be a read error. This chain links TRBV6-5 with TRBJ2-3; unclear D gene. The CDR3 runs 12 residues. CDR1 is MNHEY and CDR2 is SVGAGI in the germline V gene. CDR3: CTSSYSGDRQYF. CDR3 coding DNA: TGTACCAGTAGTTACTCAGGAGATAGGCAGTATTTT.

This clonotype showed up just a few times. At one end, the junction sequence differs from germline, possibly due to a read error. V usage is TRBV6-6 and J usage is TRBJ1-4; D is unresolved. CDR3 length: 15 amino acids. The germline gives CDR1 MNHNY, CDR2 SVGAGI (reference sequence). The CDR3 region is CASSLEGATDEKLFF. The CDR3 region has the DNA TGTGCCAGCAGTCTGGAGGGTGCAACTGATGAAAAACTGTTTTTT.

The V gene is TRBV11-2, the J gene TRBJ1-1; D is unresolved. The CDR3 is 15 residues long. The germline V and J ends were trimmed by 1 base and 2 bases, with 11 bases remaining between them. Germline CDR1 SGHAT, CDR2 FQNNGV. DNA for the CDR3: TGTGCCAGCAGCTTAGGTCAACGGATAAACACTGAAGCTTTCTTT. Translated: CASSLGQRINTEAFF.

A remark on this clonotype: A junction boundary mismatches the germline segment, possibly from a read error. This rearrangement joins TRBV12-3 or TRBV12-4 to TRBJ2-2; D may be TRBD2 (7 bases). The CDR3 is 15 residues long. The CDR3 DNA reads TGTGCCAGCAGAGTTGGGGGGGCTAGCACCCGGGAGCTGTTTTTT. Translated, it gives CASRVGGASTRELFF.

In the case of this clonotype: A single base separates this from a much larger clone, so it may be a read error. The chain uses TRBV6-6 and TRBJ1-6, with D hard to call. The CDR3 contains 11 residues. The germline V gene encodes CDR1 MNHNY and CDR2 SVGAGI (reference sequence). The chain's CDR3 is CVSSSKGPLHF. The CDR3 nucleotides are TGTGTCAGCAGTTCAAAGGGTCCCCTCCACTTT.

A note on this clonotype: As the CDR3 is not closed by the conserved phenylalanine or tryptophan, this likely results from a read error. V usage is TRBV5-4 and J usage is TRBJ2-2; a possible D gene is TRBD1 (5 bases). This CDR3 spans 14 amino acids. The V gene's germline CDR1 is SGHNT and CDR2 YYREEE (reference sequence). The CDR3 region is CTSSLDQGIGELFS. Here the CDR3 DNA reads TGTACCAGCAGCTTGGATCAGGGAATCGGGGAGCTGTTTTCT.

A word on this clonotype: The final CDR3 position lacks the conserved phenylalanine or tryptophan, pointing to a likely read error. No DNA is shown, since the ends of the CDR3 on it are uncertain; the CDR3 is the one TCRdb lists. This sequence joins TRBV11-1 and TRBJ1-1; the table names TRBD1, a call not compared with the DNA. The CDR3 sequence runs 14 residues, both termini included. Germline CDR1 SGHAT, CDR2 FQDESV (reference sequence). CDR3 sequence: CASSWTSVNTETFL.

As concerns this clonotype: A much larger clone sits a single nucleotide away, making a read error possible. The chain couples TRBV6-1 to TRBJ1-2; D possibly corresponds to TRBD1 (5 bases). CDR1 is MNHNS, CDR2 SASEGT, per germline. With 2 bases removed from V and 6 bases from J, the gap between germline ends came to 16 bases. This CDR3 has 15 amino acids. The CDR3 nucleotides read TGTGCCAGCAGTGAATTTGGGGGGGGGATTAATGGCTACACCTTC. Translating gives CASSEFGGGINGYTF.

In the case of this clonotype: The junction shows a germline mismatch at one end, possibly a read error. The V gene is TRBV11-2, the J gene TRBJ2-7; TRBD2 matches at 7 bases. The CDR3 extends over 15 amino acids. The germline V gene encodes CDR1 SGHAT and CDR2 FQNNGV. DNA of the CDR3: TGTGGCAGCAGCTCCCTGGGCGGGAGAGACGGCGAGCAGTACTTC. As protein: CGSSSLGGRDGEQYF. The full variable domain, completed using reference TRBV11-2 and TRBJ2-7, is EAGVAQSPRYKIIEKRQSVAFWCNPISGHATLYWYQQILGQGPKLLIQFQNNGVVDDSQLPKDRFSAERLKGVDSTLKIQPAKLEDSAVYLCGSSSLGGRDGEQYFGPGTRLTVT.

Turning to this clonotype: Since no conserved phenylalanine or tryptophan closes the CDR3, a read error is the likely cause. No DNA is shown, since the ends of the CDR3 on it are uncertain; the CDR3 is the one TCRdb lists. V gene TRBV20-1 combines with J gene TRBJ2-1; the table calls TRBD2, which could not be checked here. The CDR3 is 14 amino acids long, termini counted. CDR1 DFQATT and CDR2 SNEGSKA come from the germline V gene (reference sequence). CDR3: CSAARGGHGNEKFL.

This clonotype was recorded only once. This rearrangement joins TRBV20-1 to TRBJ2-3; D might be TRBD2 (5 bases). V lost 5 bases to trimming and J lost 7 bases, with 25 bases between them. The CDR3 has 16 amino acids. Germline CDR1 DFQATT, CDR2 SNEGSKA (reference sequence). CDR3 sequence (DNA): TGCAGTGCTGGGCGCCGGGCGCCCGATAGCGCAAATACGCAGTATTTT. Its translation: CSAGRRAPDSANTQYF.

As to this clonotype: A much larger clone differs by one base, so this may be a read error. The chain has TRBV12-5 and TRBJ2-7, with D possibly TRBD2 on 6 matching bases. The CDR3 runs to 16 residues. Germline V lookup: CDR1 LGHNT, CDR2 FRNRAP. The CDR3 protein is CVSGLRSGTRVYEQYF. The CDR3, as DNA: TGTGTTAGTGGTTTGAGGTCCGGGACTCGTGTCTACGAGCAGTACTTC.

About this clonotype itself: This may stem from a read error, because a much larger clone lies one nucleotide away. The chain joins TRBV6-1 to TRBJ2-2, with a tentative D call TRBD1 (6 bases). Germline CDR1 is MNHNS and CDR2 is SASEGT. V shed 6 bases and J shed 1 base, with 12 bases lying between them. The CDR3 sequence is 15 residues long. This CDR3 is CASRIDRLNTGELFF. DNA of the CDR3: TGTGCCAGCAGGATCGACAGGCTGAACACCGGGGAGCTGTTTTTT.

A word on this clonotype: A much larger clone lies one base from this, so it may be a read error. V is TRBV6-5 and J is TRBJ2-3; D is unclear. The CDR3 covers 11 residues. Germline CDR1 is MNHEY and CDR2 is SVGAGI. The CDR3 DNA sequence: TGTGCCAGCCGTTACAAACACACGCAGTATTTT. Its translation is CASRYKHTQYF.

In regard to this clonotype: Given the absence of the conserved phenylalanine or tryptophan at the CDR3 end, a read error is likely. The J gene is TRBJ2-5, the V gene TRBV4-3, with 11 bases aligning to TRBD1. CDR3 length: 15 residues. Germline CDR1 reads LGHNA; CDR2 reads YSLEER. CDR3 in amino acids: CVSSQRGQGEETQYL. The CDR3 nucleotides are TGCGTCAGCAGCCAGAGGGGACAGGGGGAAGAGACCCAGTACTTG.

The CDR3 coding sequence is TGCAGTGCTAGAGATCCCGGACAGGATAGCTGCACCTTC. Translating gives CSARDPGQDSCTF. The chain joins TRBV20-1 to TRBJ1-2; 7 positions agree with TRBD1. Germline V gene sequence: CDR1 DFQATT, CDR2 SNEGSKA (reference sequence). This CDR3 contains 13 residues. V lost 0 bases to trimming and J lost 13 bases; unmatched junction nucleotides: 11.

Concerning this clonotype itself: A junction boundary mismatches the germline segment, possibly from a read error. The rearrangement uses TRBV11-3 and TRBJ2-2; D is unclear. CDR1 and CDR2 (germline): SGHNT, YENEEA. The CDR3 runs to 14 residues. CDR3 in DNA: TGTGCCAGCAGTTTGAAGGTGTACACCGGAGAGCTGTTTTTT. This encodes CASSLKVYTGELFF.

The count of this clonotype is one. V usage is TRBV20-1 and J usage is TRBJ2-7; TRBD2 is a possible D gene (5 bases). This CDR3 spans 12 amino acids. The germline V gene has CDR1 DFQATT and CDR2 SNEGSKA (reference sequence). The CDR3 sequence: CTTRVGTYEQYF. CDR3 coding DNA: TGCACTACTAGAGTAGGGACCTACGAGCAGTACTTC.

Remarks on this clonotype: One junction end does not reproduce the germline sequence, and a read error may be involved. The CDR3 loop is CSALGAGDVAGELFF. The CDR3 bases are TGCAGTGCCCTAGGGGCCGGGGACGTCGCAGGGGAACTGTTTTTC. The chain joins TRBV20-1 to TRBJ2-2; D is perhaps TRBD1 (6 bases). There are 15 residues in the CDR3. CDR1 is DFQATT, CDR2 SNEGSKA, per germline (reference sequence).

Comments on this clonotype: The junction differs from germline at one of its ends, possibly a read error. The chain links TRBV10-3 to TRBJ1-6; D is unclear. Germline loops: CDR1 ENHRY, CDR2 SYGVKD. The CDR3 runs to 15 residues. CDR3 DNA: TGTACCATCACGGACGACGTCAGCTATAATTCACCCCCCCACTTT. This translates into CTITDDVSYNSPPHF.

The gene calls are TRBV7-8 and TRBJ1-2; possible D gene TRBD1, 5 bases. Germline CDR1 SGHVS, CDR2 FQNEAQ. Trimming stripped 1 base from V and 10 bases from J, with 19 bases between. The length of the CDR3 is 15 residues. The CDR3 here is CASSLGLVRGRDYTF. The CDR3 coding sequence is TGTGCCAGCAGCTTAGGATTGGTCCGGGGCCGCGACTACACCTTC.

This clonotype was detected once. This CDR3 fails to terminate in the conserved phenylalanine or tryptophan, so it likely reflects a read error. No DNA is shown, since the ends of the CDR3 on it are uncertain; the CDR3 is the one TCRdb lists. The CDR3 loop is CSASQGIQHRHL. The gene calls are TRBV20-1 and TRBJ1-5; the table names TRBD1, a call not compared with the DNA. Germline V gene lookup returns CDR1 DFQATT and CDR2 SNEGSKA (reference sequence). The CDR3 is 12 residues long, ends included.

This clonotype was detected only a few times. The chain employs TRBV11-1 and TRBJ2-7, with a weak D call TRBD2 (6 bases). V was clipped by 1 base and J by 2 bases, with 12 bases between them. Germline V gene data show CDR1 as SGHAT and CDR2 as FQDESV (reference sequence). CDR3 length: 15 residues. The CDR3 sequence is CASSLGGGTTYEQYF. The CDR3, as DNA: TGTGCCAGCAGCTTAGGTGGGGGGACGACCTACGAGCAGTACTTC.

This clonotype was counted at least ten times. The rearrangement links TRBV4-1 to TRBJ2-1, with D unresolved. V was clipped by 0 bases and J by 9 bases, with 12 bases between them. The CDR3 spans 14 residues. In germline, CDR1 is MGHRA, CDR2 YSYEKL. This chain's CDR3 is CASSQDPRTGEQFF. DNA of the CDR3: TGCGCCAGCAGCCAAGATCCACGGACGGGTGAGCAGTTCTTC.

Turning to this clonotype: A clone one base away is much larger, so this may be a read error. As DNA, the CDR3 is TGCAGTGCCTTGAGACAGGGTTGGACAGATACGCAGTATTTT. Translated: CSALRQGWTDTQYF. This chain uses TRBV20-1 with TRBJ2-3; 7 bases match TRBD1. Germline CDR1 is DFQATT and CDR2 is SNEGSKA (reference sequence). V shed 6 bases and J 3 bases; nucleotides not matched to a gene: 9. The CDR3 spans 14 residues.

This clonotype was counted at least ten times. The chain combines TRBV10-3 with TRBJ2-7, with D unclear. Looked up from germline, CDR1 is ENHRY and CDR2 is SYGVKD. The CDR3 sequence is 13 residues long. The V end was cut by 3 bases, the J end by 2 bases, with 8 bases between. The CDR3 bases are TGTGCCATCAGTGAAAGCCGTACCTACGAGCAGTACTTC. This translates into CAISESRTYEQYF.

This clonotype was detected once. This CDR3 fails to terminate in the conserved phenylalanine or tryptophan, so it likely reflects a read error. This sequence joins TRBV20-1 and TRBJ2-5, with D possibly being TRBD1 or TRBD2 (6 bases each). The length of the CDR3 is 12 residues. Per germline, CDR1 DFQATT and CDR2 SNEGSKA (reference sequence). V was shortened by 6 bases and J by 9 bases, with 17 bases between the two germline ends. The CDR3, as DNA: TGCAGTGCAGACCAGCCAGGGGAGGCCCAGTACTAC. Protein: CSADQPGEAQYY.

Turning to this clonotype: At one end the junction does not follow the germline gene, possibly because of a read error. The genes are TRBV12-3 or TRBV12-4 and TRBJ2-1; perhaps TRBD2 as D (5 bases). This CDR3 region has 15 residues. The CDR3 nucleotides are TGTACCAGCAGTTCCTCAGCGGTAGGGCCGGGTGAGCAGTTCTTC. It specifies CTSSSSAVGPGEQFF.